The 25 T cell receptor beta chains presented below share a single source sample, sequenced in a study of blood T cell repertoires in COVID-19. Some clones are missing from TCRdb's copy, which holds only in-frame ones; the method was immunoSEQ multiplex PCR. This sample has approximately 22,000 clones, with more than 80% found just once. What was sequenced was peripheral blood. The receptors were gathered from a human donor in a cohort sampled during active COVID-19.

This sequence joins TRBV19 and TRBJ2-7, with D uncertain. CDR1 is LNHDA, CDR2 SQIVND, per germline (reference sequence). Trimming took 5 bases from V and 5 from J, leaving 19 bases between them. This CDR3 comprises 15 residues. The CDR3 is CASSARRTAVHEQYF. Written as DNA, the CDR3 is TGTGCCAGTAGTGCCCGACGTACCGCGGTCCACGAGCAGTACTTC.

This rearrangement joins TRBV27 to TRBJ2-2, with a weak D call TRBD2 (5 bases). The CDR3 has 15 residues. The germline V gene encodes CDR1 MNHEY and CDR2 SMNVEV (reference sequence). Trimming stripped 4 bases from V and 4 bases from J, with 13 bases between. CDR3 nucleotide sequence: TGTGCCAGCAGTTGGAGCACTCGGGGCACCGGGGAGCTGTTTTTT. Amino acids: CASSWSTRGTGELFF.

The chain has TRBV9 and TRBJ2-7; TRBD2 aligns across 9 bases. CDR1 SGDLS and CDR2 YYNGEE come from the germline V gene. Trimming removed 4 bases from V and 7 bases from J; junction bases left unmatched: 12. The CDR3 is 15 residues long. In DNA, the CDR3 is TGTGCCAGCAGCCCCCATCGGGTAGCGGGAGATGAGCAGTACTTC. Translating it yields CASSPHRVAGDEQYF.

The chain carries TRBV4-1 and TRBJ2-7, with D perhaps TRBD2 (6 bases). Trimming removed 5 bases from V and 2 bases from J, with 16 bases in between. CDR1 and CDR2 from the germline V gene are MGHRA and YSYEKL. The CDR3 is made up of 15 amino acids. The CDR3 region has the DNA TGCGCCAGCAGCTCGCCGGGACTGGCCACCTACGAGCAGTACTTC. This gives the protein CASSSPGLATYEQYF.

J is TRBJ2-1 and V is TRBV11-3, with TRBD1 identical over 7 bases. V trimming: 5 bases; J trimming: 3 bases; junction bases outside the gene matches: 10. Per the germline V gene, CDR1 is SGHNT and CDR2 is YENEEA. This CDR3 has 16 residues. The DNA of the CDR3 is TGTGCCAGCAGCAGGGCCGGGACAGTCCTCTACAATGAGCAGTTCTTC. Its protein is CASSRAGTVLYNEQFF.

This chain links TRBV5-1 with TRBJ2-1; D is perhaps TRBD1 (6 bases). The CDR3 length is 17 residues. Germline CDR1 SGHRS, CDR2 YFSETQ. Trimming shortened V by 0 bases and J by 2 bases, and 15 bases separated the two germline ends. CDR3 bases: TGCGCCAGCAGCTTGGGCCCAGGACAGACACCCTACAATGAGCAGTTCTTC. Its translation: CASSLGPGQTPYNEQFF.

The chain employs TRBV25-1 and TRBJ2-3; 7 bases align to TRBD1. Germline trimming cut 2 bases from V and 1 base from J; bases unmatched to any gene: 6. Germline values: CDR1 MGHDK, CDR2 SYGVNS. The CDR3 covers 16 residues. The CDR3 here is CASSERFDRGTDTQYF. In DNA form, the CDR3 reads TGTGCCAGCAGTGAAAGGTTTGACAGGGGCACAGATACGCAGTATTTT.

The chain links TRBV5-5 to TRBJ1-1; D is possibly TRBD1 (5 bases). The CDR3 totals 15 residues. Germline V gene lookup returns CDR1 SGHKS and CDR2 YYEKEE (reference sequence). V was shortened by 0 bases and J by 5 bases, with 14 bases between the two germline ends. The CDR3: CASSLAGTPYTEAFF. The CDR3 bases are TGTGCCAGCAGCTTGGCCGGGACTCCCTATACTGAAGCTTTCTTT.

The rearrangement joins TRBV28 to TRBJ2-7; D ambiguous. Per the germline V gene, CDR1 is MDHEN and CDR2 is SYDVKM. The CDR3 runs to 15 residues. Between the trimmed V and J ends, which lost 5 bases and 6 bases, there was a span of 20 bases. CDR3 region: CASSGSPRRSGEQYF. Written as DNA, the CDR3 is TGTGCCAGCAGTGGGTCTCCCCGACGATCGGGCGAGCAGTACTTC.

The chain has TRBV5-1 and TRBJ1-5; tentatively, D is TRBD1 (5 bases). V was cut by 4 bases and J by 5 bases, with 13 bases left in between. The CDR3 runs 14 residues. Looked up from germline, CDR1 is SGHRS and CDR2 is YFSETQ. The CDR3 here is CASSPDSGDQPQHF. The CDR3 DNA follows: TGCGCCAGCAGCCCCGACAGTGGAGATCAGCCCCAGCATTTT.

The chain couples TRBV12-3 or TRBV12-4 to TRBJ2-5, with a weak D call TRBD2 (5 bases). V was pared by 1 base and J by 10 bases, with 10 bases between. This CDR3 spans 12 amino acids. This chain's CDR3 is CASSLVGGYQYF. The CDR3 DNA is TGTGCCAGCAGTTTAGTTGGAGGATACCAGTACTTC.

The chain recombines TRBV11-2 with TRBJ2-5; 16 bases map to TRBD2. The CDR3 is 17 amino acids. The V gene's germline CDR1 is SGHAT and CDR2 FQNNGV. Germline trimming cut 5 bases from V and 5 bases from J; bases unmatched to any gene: 8. The CDR3 sequence is CASSDGTSGRAWETQYF. DNA of the CDR3: TGTGCCAGCAGCGACGGGACTAGCGGGAGGGCCTGGGAGACCCAGTACTTC.

The V call is TRBV19, the J call TRBJ2-7; 9 bases map to TRBD1. This CDR3 region has 14 residues. Trimming at V came to 6 bases and at J to 6 bases, leaving 9 bases not matched to a gene. Germline CDR1 reads LNHDA; CDR2 reads SQIVND (reference sequence). The CDR3 protein is CASSVTDRGSEQYF. DNA for the CDR3: TGTGCCAGTAGCGTAACGGACAGGGGTAGCGAGCAGTACTTC.

The chain has TRBV15 and TRBJ2-1; 9 positions agree with TRBD2. The CDR3 covers 13 residues. Germline lookup yields CDR1 LNHNV and CDR2 YYDKDF (reference sequence). With V trimmed by 6 bases and J by 6 bases, 3 bases remained unmatched. CDR3 nucleotide sequence: TGTGCCACCAGGGCGGGAGGGGTCAATGAGCAGTTCTTC. Amino acids: CATRAGGVNEQFF.

This chain links TRBV25-1 with TRBJ2-3; TRBD2 matches 8 bases. CDR1 and CDR2 from the germline V gene are MGHDK and SYGVNS. The ends lost 4 bases at V and 6 bases at J; junction bases unmatched: 6. The CDR3 has 14 amino acids. The CDR3 DNA reads TGTGCCAGCAGTGTTATTGCGGGAGGTGATACGCAGTATTTT. Encoded protein: CASSVIAGGDTQYF.

This clone was detected once. This sequence joins TRBV12-3 or TRBV12-4 and TRBJ1-1, with D perhaps matching TRBD1 (6 bases). The V end was cut by 9 bases, the J end by 7 bases, with 18 bases between. This CDR3 has 13 residues. DNA of the CDR3: TGTGCCAGTAGCGGGGGCCTAAAACTTGAAGCTTTCTTT. Translated, it gives CASSGGLKLEAFF.

The J gene is TRBJ1-5, the V gene TRBV28; weak D call: TRBD1 (5 bases). CDR1 is MDHEN and CDR2 is SYDVKM in the germline V gene. The CDR3 has 15 amino acids. V dropped 6 bases and J dropped 4 bases, with 16 bases sitting between them. The CDR3 spells CASRTSGGTNQPQHF. The CDR3 DNA reads as TGTGCCAGCAGGACCTCGGGGGGTACGAATCAGCCCCAGCATTTT.

This clone was detected once. CDR3: CATSEGQSSYEQYF. The CDR3 DNA reads TGTGCCACCAGTGAAGGACAGAGCTCCTACGAGCAGTACTTC. The chain employs TRBV24-1 and TRBJ2-7; D perhaps matches TRBD1 (6 bases). This CDR3 is built from 14 residues. In germline, CDR1 is KGHDR, CDR2 SFDVKD. V was clipped by 4 bases and J by 0 bases, with 9 bases between them.

The rearrangement links TRBV6-5 to TRBJ1-1, with 8 positions matching TRBD1. The length of the CDR3 is 14 residues. Germline trimming cut 8 bases from V and 3 bases from J; bases unmatched to any gene: 8. Germline values: CDR1 MNHEY, CDR2 SVGAGI. The chain's CDR3 is CASLDREGDTEAFF. In DNA form, the CDR3 reads TGTGCCAGCCTGGACAGGGAGGGCGACACTGAAGCTTTCTTT.

The rearrangement joins TRBV6-5 to TRBJ2-3; 9 positions agree with TRBD2. Per germline, CDR1 MNHEY and CDR2 SVGAGI. The CDR3 is 15 amino acids. J gave up 1 base and V 2 bases, and 1 base lay outside the gene matches. The CDR3 region is CASSYQREGTDTQYF. The CDR3 nucleotides read TGTGCCAGCAGTTACCAGCGGGAGGGCACAGATACGCAGTATTTT.

The V gene is TRBV28, the J gene TRBJ2-7; 7 bases are a match to TRBD2. Germline V lookup: CDR1 MDHEN, CDR2 SYDVKM. CDR3 length equals 15 residues. The ends lost 5 bases at V and 2 bases at J; junction bases unmatched: 9. The CDR3 region is CASSIKRDSPYEQYF. The CDR3 DNA follows: TGTGCCAGCAGTATAAAGCGGGATTCCCCCTACGAGCAGTACTTC.

The chain combines TRBV6-5 with TRBJ1-4; TRBD1 matches 8 bases. V lost 5 bases, J lost 3 bases, and 2 bases stayed unmatched. CDR1 and CDR2 from the germline V gene are MNHEY and SVGAGI. The CDR3 extends over 14 amino acids. The CDR3 coding sequence is TGTGCCAGCAGTACAGGGGGGGCTAATGAAAAACTGTTTTTT. As protein: CASSTGGANEKLFF.

The chain combines TRBV4-1 with TRBJ1-1; D is ambiguous. Looked up from germline, CDR1 is MGHRA and CDR2 is YSYEKL. Trimming removed 1 base from V and 4 bases from J, with 16 bases in between. This CDR3 has 16 amino acids. The CDR3 sequence is CASSQGLVGSGTEAFF. CDR3 bases: TGCGCCAGCAGCCAAGGGCTGGTTGGCAGTGGCACTGAAGCTTTCTTT.

This clone was seen a few times. This chain joins TRBV6-6 and TRBJ1-2, with D possibly TRBD1 on 5 matching bases. Germline V gene data show CDR1 as MNHNY and CDR2 as SVGAGI (reference sequence). The V gene lost 9 bases and the J gene lost 8 bases, with 13 bases spanning the gap. CDR3 length: 11 amino acids. The CDR3 coding sequence is TGTGCCAGTACAGGCCTTGGAGGCTACACCTTC. It specifies CASTGLGGYTF.

Of note for this clone: Its ends do not fully match the called genes, so a read error is possible. The CDR3 sequence is CASNLDSDSTQPQHF. The CDR3 bases are TGTGCCAGCAACTTAGACAGCGACAGCACTCAGCCCCAGCATTTT. The chain employs TRBV7-2 and TRBJ1-5; tentative D call: TRBD1 (5 bases). CDR3 length equals 15 residues. Germline values: CDR1 SGHTA, CDR2 FQGNSA.